Listed below are T cell receptor beta chains from one sample, sequenced in a study of T cell clonotyping in hematopoietic cell transplantation. Clones were read by immunoSEQ multiplex PCR, and TCRdb kept only the in-frame ones, dropping some. The repertoire holds approximately 11,000 clones, with approximately 92% as singletons. This sample comprised peripheral blood mononuclear cells, obtained before stem cell transplant. These receptors came from a woman in her thirties or forties with acute myeloid leukemia. Some clones in this sample may be carry-over from other donors' samples. CDR3s leave out the opening cysteine and the closing phenylalanine or tryptophan. Fields, in order: J gene, V gene, CDR3 protein.

j_gene: TRBJ1-1
v_gene: TRBV5-1
CDR3aa: ASNSGTTEAF

j_gene: TRBJ2-7
v_gene: TRBV7-6
CDR3aa: ASSLDHYEQY

j_gene: TRBJ1-5
v_gene: TRBV6-1
CDR3aa: ASSEGSNQPQH

j_gene: TRBJ2-7
v_gene: TRBV12-5
CDR3aa: ASGVSYEQY

j_gene: TRBJ1-2
v_gene: TRBV2
CDR3aa: ASSDQEGYT

j_gene: TRBJ2-3
v_gene: TRBV29-1
CDR3aa: SVMNQHADTQY

j_gene: TRBJ2-7
v_gene: TRBV4-2
CDR3aa: ASSHELAGNSYEQY

j_gene: TRBJ1-4
v_gene: TRBV2
CDR3aa: ASSDSSGVATNEKLF

j_gene: TRBJ2-5
v_gene: TRBV25-1
CDR3aa: ASSKTGMGETQY

j_gene: TRBJ1-2
v_gene: TRBV19
CDR3aa: ASSIGPGQGDGYT

j_gene: TRBJ1-1
v_gene: TRBV19
CDR3aa: ASSLSPSPEAF

j_gene: TRBJ2-7
v_gene: TRBV5-4
CDR3aa: ASSSPSSGRAYEQY

j_gene: TRBJ2-7
v_gene: TRBV19
CDR3aa: ATAAGGGRREQY

j_gene: TRBJ2-7
v_gene: TRBV9
CDR3aa: ASSVDQGPYEQY

j_gene: TRBJ1-1
v_gene: TRBV30
CDR3aa: AWRWGSLEAF

j_gene: TRBJ2-7
v_gene: TRBV7-5
CDR3aa: VRCYSYLRDEQY

j_gene: TRBJ2-7
v_gene: TRBV7-8
CDR3aa: ASSLGSGRRYEQY

j_gene: TRBJ2-2
v_gene: TRBV25-1
CDR3aa: ASSLQTIGSGELF

j_gene: TRBJ2-3
v_gene: TRBV19
CDR3aa: ASSARLAGTDTQY

j_gene: TRBJ2-7
v_gene: TRBV9
CDR3aa: ASSLAGNYEQY

j_gene: TRBJ2-1
v_gene: TRBV2
CDR3aa: ASSREREDYNEQF

j_gene: TRBJ2-1
v_gene: TRBV25-1
CDR3aa: ASQRAVGTYNEQF

j_gene: TRBJ1-3
v_gene: TRBV4-2
CDR3aa: ASSPVWREENTIY

j_gene: TRBJ1-1
v_gene: TRBV2
CDR3aa: ASSEGGGRDTEAF

j_gene: TRBJ2-7
v_gene: TRBV10-2
CDR3aa: ASSESGSIYEQY

j_gene: TRBJ2-2
v_gene: TRBV5-4
CDR3aa: ASSGGHDTGLNTGELF

j_gene: TRBJ2-5
v_gene: TRBV10-3
CDR3aa: AISGHGQETQY

j_gene: TRBJ2-7
v_gene: TRBV28
CDR3aa: ASSFAAGGYEQY

j_gene: TRBJ2-1
v_gene: TRBV7-2
CDR3aa: ASSLIRPFDEQF

j_gene: TRBJ2-1
v_gene: TRBV10-3
CDR3aa: AISFSGSSVEQF

j_gene: TRBJ2-7
v_gene: TRBV9
CDR3aa: ASSVGLAGVSNYEQY

j_gene: TRBJ2-3
v_gene: TRBV27
CDR3aa: ASSLLPGGDTDTQY

j_gene: TRBJ2-1
v_gene: TRBV10-3
CDR3aa: AISESGTTNEQF

j_gene: TRBJ2-1
v_gene: TRBV14
CDR3aa: ASSRLGPLNEQF

j_gene: TRBJ2-2
v_gene: TRBV25-1
CDR3aa: ASRSGSGGELF

j_gene: TRBJ1-5
v_gene: TRBV29-1
CDR3aa: SARDNYNQPQH

j_gene: TRBJ1-4
v_gene: TRBV30
CDR3aa: AWTGQGVREKLF